These T cell receptor beta chains were read from a single sample in a study of T cell repertoires in cytomegalovirus infection. TCRdb reprocessed the reads via MiXCR and lists one record per CDR3 protein. The table lists some 560,000 distinct CDR3 sequences, approximately 40% of them singletons, with about 46% in the top ten. Their recognized antigens are unknown. This sample comprised cultured PBMCs, obtained from culture after CMV antigen stimulation. These receptors came from a human donor in good health (CMV status not recorded). Some clones in this sample may be carry-over from other donors' samples. Each CDR3 is given with its conserved first and last residue. Fields, in order: clone size, CDR3 length, D gene, J gene, V gene, CDR3 protein, CDR3 DNA. A D gene is named only where the DNA matches it firmly. Where a row states a size, it is once, few, many or the class of an expanded clone; other rows omit it.

size: few; length: 14; D: -; J: TRBJ2-3; V: TRBV27; CDR3: CASSPRTVMDTQYF; DNA: TGTGCCAGCAGTCCCCGGACAGTAATGGATACGCAGTATTTT
size: -; length: 16; D: TRBD1; J: TRBJ2-1; V: TRBV24-1; CDR3: CATSDATGSPYNEQFF; DNA: TGTGCCACCAGTGACGCGACAGGGTCCCCCTACAATGAGCAGTTCTTC
size: -; length: 14; D: -; J: TRBJ2-1; V: TRBV2; CDR3: CASKWVDTYNEQFF; DNA: TGTGCCAGCAAATGGGTTGACACCTACAATGAGCAGTTCTTC
size: few; length: 15; D: -; J: TRBJ2-2; V: TRBV14; CDR3: CASSQWTANTGELFF; DNA: TGTGCCAGCAGCCAATGGACCGCGAACACCGGGGAGCTGTTTTTT
size: -; length: 15; D: -; J: TRBJ2-7; V: TRBV12-3/TRBV12-4; CDR3: CASSFIGGGRYEQYF; DNA: TGTGCCAGCAGTTTTATAGGAGGGGGCCGCTACGAGCAGTACTTC
size: -; length: 12; D: -; J: TRBJ1-4; V: TRBV19; CDR3: CASSIRDEKLFF; DNA: TGTGCCAGTAGTATCAGGGATGAAAAACTGTTTTTT
size: -; length: 15; D: TRBD2; J: TRBJ2-1; V: TRBV5-1; CDR3: CASSQGTSGFNEQFF; DNA: TGCGCCAGCAGCCAAGGGACTAGCGGATTCAATGAGCAGTTCTTC
size: -; length: 12; D: -; J: TRBJ2-1; V: TRBV2; CDR3: CASGAWGDEQFF; DNA: TGTGCCAGCGGGGCCTGGGGTGATGAGCAGTTCTTC
size: few; length: 14; D: -; J: TRBJ1-1; V: TRBV12-3/TRBV12-4; CDR3: CASSQTQMNTEAFF; DNA: TGTGCCAGCAGCCAAACCCAGATGAACACTGAAGCTTTCTTT
size: -; length: 16; D: -; J: TRBJ2-1; V: TRBV4-1; CDR3: CASSQEVLGGSAEQFF; DNA: TGCGCCAGCAGCCAAGAGGTTTTAGGGGGTAGTGCTGAGCAGTTCTTC
size: many; length: 15; D: -; J: TRBJ1-5; V: TRBV7-2; CDR3: CASSYGLTSNQPQHF; DNA: TGTGCCAGCAGCTACGGACTGACTAGCAATCAGCCCCAGCATTTT
size: few; length: 15; D: TRBD1; J: TRBJ2-5; V: TRBV7-6; CDR3: CASTFGQGQGETQYF; DNA: TGTGCCAGCACATTCGGACAGGGGCAGGGGGAGACCCAGTACTTC
size: few; length: 15; D: -; J: TRBJ2-7; V: TRBV7-6; CDR3: CASSSWPESSYEQYF; DNA: TGTGCCAGCAGCTCTTGGCCCGAGAGCTCCTACGAGCAGTACTTC
size: few; length: 16; D: TRBD2; J: TRBJ2-7; V: TRBV7-2; CDR3: CASSRSRGGGRYEQYF; DNA: TGTGCCAGCAGCCGCTCCCGCGGGGGGGGCCGGTACGAGCAGTACTTC
size: -; length: 11; D: -; J: TRBJ2-1; V: TRBV20-1; CDR3: CSANVGDEQFF; DNA: TGCAGTGCTAACGTGGGCGATGAGCAGTTCTTC
size: -; length: 14; D: -; J: TRBJ1-1; V: TRBV19; CDR3: CASKREPLNTEAFF; DNA: TGTGCCAGTAAGCGGGAACCCTTAAACACTGAAGCTTTCTTT
size: many; length: 18; D: TRBD1; J: TRBJ1-3; V: TRBV12-3/TRBV12-4; CDR3: CASNPTGSEMFSGNTIYF; DNA: TGTGCCAGCAACCCGACAGGGTCGGAGATGTTCTCTGGAAACACCATATATTTT
size: -; length: 15; D: TRBD1; J: TRBJ1-2; V: TRBV28; CDR3: CASILQGSRDYGYTF; DNA: TGTGCCAGCATCCTACAGGGGAGTAGGGACTATGGCTACACCTTC
size: -; length: 13; D: -; J: TRBJ2-1; V: TRBV20-1; CDR3: CSPVETSYNEQFF; DNA: TGCAGTCCCGTCGAAACCTCGTACAATGAGCAGTTCTTC
size: many; length: 15; D: -; J: TRBJ2-5; V: TRBV7-2; CDR3: CASSLAWVNQETQYF; DNA: TGTGCCAGCAGCTTAGCGTGGGTAAATCAAGAGACCCAGTACTTC
size: few; length: 16; D: -; J: TRBJ1-6; V: TRBV6-5; CDR3: CASSYGGGAADSPLHF; DNA: TGTGCCAGCAGTTACGGGGGGGGCGCGGCGGATTCACCCCTCCACTTT
size: -; length: 15; D: -; J: TRBJ2-7; V: TRBV7-6; CDR3: CASSQRPNGSYEQYF; DNA: TGTGCCAGCAGCCAACGCCCGAACGGCTCCTACGAGCAGTACTTC
size: -; length: 16; D: -; J: TRBJ1-1; V: TRBV18; CDR3: CASSPPNRGLNTEAFF; DNA: TGTGCCAGCTCACCACCTAATAGAGGATTGAACACTGAAGCTTTCTTT
size: many; length: 18; D: TRBD2; J: TRBJ2-4; V: TRBV7-8; CDR3: CASSRHERGVLAKNIQYF; DNA: TGTGCCAGCAGCCGGCACGAGCGGGGAGTTCTAGCCAAAAACATTCAGTACTTC
size: few; length: 15; D: -; J: TRBJ1-4; V: TRBV4-1; CDR3: CASSQMTGLYEKLFF; DNA: TGCGCCAGCAGCCAAATGACAGGCTTGTATGAAAAACTGTTTTTT
size: -; length: 15; D: -; J: TRBJ2-2; V: TRBV7-2; CDR3: CASSFWGQNTGELFF; DNA: TGTGCCAGCAGCTTCTGGGGGCAGAACACCGGGGAGCTGTTTTTT
size: few; length: 17; D: -; J: TRBJ1-1; V: TRBV5-4; CDR3: CASSLFRGGQGNPEAFF; DNA: TGTGCCAGCAGCTTGTTTAGGGGCGGCCAGGGTAACCCTGAAGCTTTCTTT
size: many; length: 13; D: TRBD1; J: TRBJ1-1; V: TRBV28; CDR3: CASSFRQGTEAFF; DNA: TGTGCCAGCAGTTTCCGACAGGGGACTGAAGCTTTCTTT
size: -; length: 14; D: -; J: TRBJ2-5; V: TRBV12-3/TRBV12-4; CDR3: CASSPSAGQETQYF; DNA: TGTGCCAGCAGCCCAAGCGCAGGGCAAGAGACCCAGTACTTC
size: -; length: 13; D: -; J: TRBJ2-5; V: TRBV7-2; CDR3: CASSLVRVETQYF; DNA: TGTGCCAGCAGCTTAGTAAGGGTGGAGACCCAGTACTTC
size: once; length: 13; D: -; J: TRBJ2-5; V: TRBV9; CDR3: CASSVGGPETQYF; DNA: TGTGCCAGCAGCGTAGGGGGCCCGGAGACCCAGTACTTC
size: -; length: 14; D: -; J: TRBJ1-5; V: TRBV7-9; CDR3: CASSEWGRNQPQHF; DNA: TGTGCCAGCAGTGAATGGGGTCGGAATCAGCCCCAGCATTTT